This T cell receptor beta chain was recorded in a study of CD8 T cells in ankylosing spondylitis (dated by TCRdb to about 2017). About the investigation overall: The study profiled T cell receptor beta repertoires in healthy donors and ankylosing spondylitis patients to find disease-linked TCR variants. The full study cohort was made up of about 24 ankylosing spondylitis patients and 108 healthy donors. Peripheral blood samples were taken, and synovial fluid was additionally collected from ankylosing spondylitis patients. On the study overall, not on this receptor specifically: Significant enrichment of the disease-linked clones was reported in matched synovial fluid samples from ankylosing spondylitis patients. Blood from ankylosing spondylitis patients appeared to be characterized by a TCR beta motif made up of 8 or 9 highly homologous amino acid variants. A CD8+ phenotype was shown by the disease-linked clones, which were found at relatively low frequencies in peripheral blood. Some of the motif variants had been reported before in the synovial fluid and blood of reactive arthritis patients, a finding that suggests common disease-initiation mechanisms.

The instrument was an Illumina HiSeq 2500. Quantitative 5'-RACE with molecular barcodes was the method used to prepare the TCR beta libraries. From the authors' description of their analysis: A new computational method, built on a probabilistic model of VDJ rearrangement, was used to identify disease-linked TCR variants. TCRdb redid the processing of the public reads, applying fastp at Q25 and MiXCR, and retained in-frame beta chains. Each entry merges the rows of one CDR3 protein and shows their most common DNA and genes. TCRdb, rather than the study authors, made the V and J calls. The sample profile shows a few hundred thousand distinct CDR3 sequences; less than 25% of them were found once. In total, the top ten clones hold 3.5% of the sample. In the germline V gene, CDR1 corresponds to LGHNT and CDR2 to FRNRAP. A distance of 10 bases separates the germline ends of V and J, which lose 4 bases and 0 bases respectively. Including the terminal cysteine and phenylalanine, the CDR3 comprises 15 residues. Only the CDR3 portion is preserved as DNA: 45 bases, with reading frame beginning at the first base.

To note about this clonotype: Its recognized antigen is unknown. Per-nucleotide qualities are absent, and no much larger clonotype sits a single base away.

This sequence originates from a female donor with ankylosing spondylitis or in good health (not recorded which). The rearrangement joined TRBV12-5 to TRBJ1-3; the D gene cannot be named for sure. The specimen sequenced was blood, either unsorted or a sorted T cell fraction (not recorded which). The DNA is as follows: TGTGCTAGTGGTTCCCGAGACCACTCTGGAAACACCATATATTTT. This yields the protein CASGSRDHSGNTIYF. With the rest looked up from the reference TRBV12-5 and TRBJ1-3 genes rather than sequenced, the full variable domain is DARVTQTPRHKVTEMGQEVTMRCQPILGHNTVFWYRQTMMQGLELLAYFRNRAPLDDSGMPKDRFSAEMPDATLATLKIQPSEPRDSAVYFCASGSRDHSGNTIYFGEGSWLTVV.